This T cell receptor (beta chain) was sequenced for a study of CD8 T cells in Susac syndrome (dated by TCRdb to about 2019). The study in broad terms: Of the Susac syndrome patients who were sequenced, roughly 6 had clinically active disease and eight or nine were in clinical remission. Clonality of the CD8+ T cell repertoire was compared between over ten healthy donors, around 14 Susac syndrome patients and roughly 16 multiple sclerosis patients. Repertoire sequencing was used to test whether CD8+ T cell activation and differentiation in Susac syndrome was antigen driven. Susac syndrome patients were therapy-naive, on corticosteroids (some also receiving IVIg), or on IVIg alone at blood withdrawal.

Peripheral blood CD8+ and CD4+ T cells from healthy donors, Susac syndrome patients and multiple sclerosis patients were profiled using high-throughput TCR beta sequencing. Susac syndrome patients met recently defined diagnostic criteria for definite or probable disease. Bulk CD8+ and CD4+ T cells were purified by magnetic negative isolation, whereas CD8+ TEMRA cells were enriched by FACS. Blood was drawn into EDTA tubes, processed within 24 hours, and PBMCs were isolated by density gradient centrifugation. PBMCs intended for TCR sequencing were cryopreserved in liquid nitrogen and were subsequently thawed in a 37 degrees C water bath. Purity of sorted or isolated CD4+, CD8+ and CD8+ TEMRA cells was at least 90%. RNA was extracted using the RNeasy kit, and about 0.5 to 1 ug of the RNA was reverse transcribed with random hexamers. The immunoSEQ multiplex PCR assay, covering 54 Vbeta and 13 Jbeta segments, was used to amplify TCR beta CDR3 regions. PCR amplification bias was corrected by using a synthetic template baseline for primer optimization and computational correction. Regarding the original processing steps: Reads were annotated to V, D and J genes according to IMGT and were analyzed with immunoSEQ Analyzer, with only productive sequences retained. Clonality was computed as one minus Shannon entropy normalized by log2 of the number of productive unique sequences. For each patient and control, public and private clones were evaluated among the 100 most prevalent clones. A clone was defined as Susac-specific if it was absent from the healthy and MS cohorts, from roughly 990 published viral clones and from other ImmuneACCESS disease sequences. Through fastp at Q25 and MiXCR, TCRdb rebuilt clones from the public reads, retaining in-frame beta chains. Identical CDR3 proteins give one entry, which carries the most common genes and DNA. The V and J calls, along with clone size, are taken from TCRdb and not from the paper's own processing. Here the sample has 120,000 or so distinct CDR3 sequences; about 93% occur a single time. The ten largest clones represent about 0.2% of the sample.

The CDR3 goes from the cysteine to the phenylalanine over 15 residues. Only CDR3 DNA remains: 45 bases, in frame from the first base. As encoded in the germline V gene, CDR1 is KGHDR while CDR2 is SFDVKD. V loses 1 base of germline sequence and J loses 2 bases, and the interval between the two ends is 9 bases. This clonotype has only one observation. No cognate antigen has been identified for it. Base qualities are not recorded, but no much larger clone differs from it by a single base. Resting on one read, the evidence is weak. Study-wide findings and limitations: Susac syndrome CD8+ repertoires showed clonal expansion, highest in CD8+ TEMRA cells and greater in clinically active than remitting patients. The TCR sequencing and HLA analysis was acknowledged to have included a relatively small number of individuals. About 15 Susac-specific public clones were identified in the total CD8+ repertoire, and roughly five Susac-specific public clones were identified in the CD8+ TEMRA repertoire.

This TCR was sampled from a human donor with Susac syndrome. The rearrangement combines TRBV24-1 with TRBJ2-3; TRBD2 is perhaps the D gene, given 6 matching bases. Material for sequencing was CD8+ T cells from PBMCs. At the DNA level, the sequence is TGTGCCACCAGTGATTTCAGGGACTCCACAGATACGCAGTATTTT. This yields the protein CATSDFRDSTDTQYF.